This is a list of T cell receptor beta chains from one sample in a study of T cells after yellow fever vaccination. A single record per CDR3 protein comes from TCRdb applying MiXCR to the 5' RACE reads. The repertoire has a few hundred thousand distinct CDR3 sequences, around 8.1% of them found once; the top ten carry around 17%. The input for sequencing was PBMCs, taken 45 days after the first yellow fever vaccination. The source is a man in his late teens or twenties who received the YFV17D yellow fever vaccine. Both conserved end residues are part of each CDR3. The order of the fields is J gene, D gene, V gene, clone size, CDR3 protein, CDR3 DNA. The D gene is left open where the match is weak. Clone size is not always given. Where it is, it says once, few, many or a class for expanded clones.

j_call: TRBJ2-1; d_call: .; v_call: TRBV5-1; clone_size: many; cdr3_aa: CASSSPQGGGGFNEQFF; cdr3_nt: TGCGCCAGCAGCTCCCCCCAGGGGGGCGGGGGATTTAATGAGCAGTTCTTC
j_call: TRBJ2-3; d_call: TRBD2; v_call: TRBV4-3; clone_size: few; cdr3_aa: CASSQASGPPDTQYF; cdr3_nt: TGCGCCAGCAGCCAAGCTAGCGGGCCCCCGGATACGCAGTATTTT
j_call: TRBJ2-3; d_call: .; v_call: TRBV27; clone_size: few; cdr3_aa: CASTKPLSTDTQYF; cdr3_nt: TGTGCCAGCACCAAGCCACTTAGCACAGATACGCAGTATTTT
j_call: TRBJ2-1; d_call: TRBD1; v_call: TRBV9; clone_size: few; cdr3_aa: CASSVGTGEVEQFF; cdr3_nt: TGTGCCAGCAGCGTAGGTACAGGGGAAGTCGAGCAGTTCTTC
j_call: TRBJ2-3; d_call: .; v_call: TRBV5-1; clone_size: .; cdr3_aa: CASTPGTVADTQYF; cdr3_nt: TGCGCCAGCACCCCAGGGACTGTTGCAGATACGCAGTATTTT
j_call: TRBJ2-5; d_call: .; v_call: TRBV5-5; clone_size: .; cdr3_aa: CASSLEWAQETQYF; cdr3_nt: TGTGCCAGCAGCTTGGAGTGGGCCCAAGAGACCCAGTACTTC
j_call: TRBJ2-1; d_call: .; v_call: TRBV5-1; clone_size: few; cdr3_aa: CASSLGVYGSYNEQFF; cdr3_nt: TGCGCCAGCAGCTTGGGGGTCTACGGTTCCTACAATGAGCAGTTCTTC
j_call: TRBJ1-3; d_call: .; v_call: TRBV5-1; clone_size: .; cdr3_aa: CASSPDILSSGNTIYF; cdr3_nt: TGCGCCAGCAGCCCGGACATTCTTTCCTCTGGAAACACCATATATTTT
j_call: TRBJ1-2; d_call: .; v_call: TRBV20-1; clone_size: .; cdr3_aa: CSARTSGNYGYTF; cdr3_nt: TGCAGTGCGAGAACCAGTGGGAACTATGGCTACACCTTC
j_call: TRBJ1-1; d_call: .; v_call: TRBV12-3/TRBV12-4; clone_size: many; cdr3_aa: CASSLRQYTEAFF; cdr3_nt: TGTGCCAGCAGTTTGAGGCAGTACACTGAAGCTTTCTTT
j_call: TRBJ2-3; d_call: .; v_call: TRBV7-2; clone_size: .; cdr3_aa: CASSPLAHSTDTQYF; cdr3_nt: TGTGCCAGCAGCCCCCTAGCCCACAGCACAGATACGCAGTATTTT
j_call: TRBJ2-7; d_call: .; v_call: TRBV30; clone_size: many; cdr3_aa: CAWSGSYEQYF; cdr3_nt: TGTGCCTGGAGTGGTAGTTACGAGCAGTACTTC
j_call: TRBJ2-5; d_call: .; v_call: TRBV7-2; clone_size: few; cdr3_aa: CASSLVRAGLRETQYF; cdr3_nt: TGTGCCAGCAGCTTAGTTAGGGCGGGGTTAAGGGAGACCCAGTACTTC
j_call: TRBJ1-2; d_call: .; v_call: TRBV7-9; clone_size: many; cdr3_aa: CASSTSTREYGYTF; cdr3_nt: TGTGCCAGCAGCACGTCGACCCGGGAGTATGGCTACACCTTC
j_call: TRBJ1-3; d_call: .; v_call: TRBV29-1; clone_size: few; cdr3_aa: CSVQGRPGNTIYF; cdr3_nt: TGCAGCGTTCAGGGGAGACCTGGAAACACCATATATTTT
j_call: TRBJ1-5; d_call: .; v_call: TRBV30; clone_size: .; cdr3_aa: CAWSVGTSNQPQHF; cdr3_nt: TGTGCCTGGAGTGTAGGGACTAGCAATCAGCCCCAGCATTTT
j_call: TRBJ1-1; d_call: .; v_call: TRBV20-1; clone_size: .; cdr3_aa: CSAWDTLNTEAFF; cdr3_nt: TGCAGTGCGTGGGACACTTTGAACACTGAAGCTTTCTTT
j_call: TRBJ1-5; d_call: .; v_call: TRBV20-1; clone_size: few; cdr3_aa: CSARDPGTSNQPQHF; cdr3_nt: TGCAGTGCTAGAGACCCAGGGACTAGCAATCAGCCCCAGCATTTT
j_call: TRBJ1-2; d_call: .; v_call: TRBV29-1; clone_size: .; cdr3_aa: CSVEGGGLYGYTF; cdr3_nt: TGCAGCGTTGAAGGGGGGGGACTCTATGGCTACACCTTC
j_call: TRBJ2-7; d_call: .; v_call: TRBV12-5; clone_size: .; cdr3_aa: CASGLVRLTAEPYEQYF; cdr3_nt: TGTGCTAGTGGTTTGGTACGATTGACAGCGGAACCCTACGAGCAGTACTTC
j_call: TRBJ1-2; d_call: TRBD1; v_call: TRBV7-2; clone_size: .; cdr3_aa: CASSFGPGQGDGYTF; cdr3_nt: TGTGCCAGCAGCTTCGGTCCGGGACAGGGGGATGGCTACACCTTC
j_call: TRBJ1-3; d_call: .; v_call: TRBV5-6; clone_size: many; cdr3_aa: CASSSQDTIYF; cdr3_nt: TGTGCCAGCAGCTCCCAGGACACCATATATTTT
j_call: TRBJ2-7; d_call: TRBD1; v_call: TRBV11-2; clone_size: .; cdr3_aa: CASSLEAGGSLTYEQYF; cdr3_nt: TGTGCCAGCAGCTTAGAGGCAGGGGGAAGCCTTACCTACGAGCAGTACTTC
j_call: TRBJ2-3; d_call: TRBD2; v_call: TRBV4-2; clone_size: .; cdr3_aa: CASSQATSGSHPDTQYF; cdr3_nt: TGTGCCAGCAGCCAAGCTACTAGCGGGTCTCACCCAGATACGCAGTATTTT
j_call: TRBJ2-3; d_call: TRBD2; v_call: TRBV7-2; clone_size: .; cdr3_aa: CASSRVTSGEGTDTQYF; cdr3_nt: TGTGCCAGCAGCCGAGTGACTAGCGGGGAGGGCACAGATACGCAGTATTTT
j_call: TRBJ1-5; d_call: .; v_call: TRBV7-6; clone_size: .; cdr3_aa: CASSAGAADQPQHF; cdr3_nt: TGTGCCAGCAGCGCCGGAGCCGCGGACCAGCCCCAGCATTTT
j_call: TRBJ2-3; d_call: .; v_call: TRBV2; clone_size: .; cdr3_aa: CASRQGGPSTDTQYF; cdr3_nt: TGTGCCAGCAGGCAGGGGGGGCCAAGCACAGATACGCAGTATTTT
j_call: TRBJ1-6; d_call: .; v_call: TRBV3-1; clone_size: few; cdr3_aa: CASSQGVWDNSPLHF; cdr3_nt: TGTGCCAGCAGCCAAGGAGTGTGGGATAATTCACCCCTCCACTTT
j_call: TRBJ2-3; d_call: TRBD1; v_call: TRBV9; clone_size: few; cdr3_aa: CASSKGGTGYTDTQYF; cdr3_nt: TGTGCCAGCAGCAAGGGGGGGACAGGGTACACAGATACGCAGTATTTT
j_call: TRBJ2-3; d_call: TRBD2; v_call: TRBV5-1; clone_size: few; cdr3_aa: CASSSQIERGKADTQYF; cdr3_nt: TGCGCCAGCAGCTCTCAGATCGAGCGGGGGAAGGCGGATACGCAGTATTTT
j_call: TRBJ2-7; d_call: .; v_call: TRBV6-5; clone_size: .; cdr3_aa: CASSYSISNEQYF; cdr3_nt: TGTGCCAGCAGTTACTCGATCTCAAACGAGCAGTACTTC
j_call: TRBJ1-2; d_call: .; v_call: TRBV6-5; clone_size: .; cdr3_aa: CASSYGMGASYGYTF; cdr3_nt: TGTGCCAGCAGTTACGGTATGGGGGCCAGCTATGGCTACACCTTC
j_call: TRBJ2-1; d_call: TRBD2; v_call: TRBV4-2; clone_size: few; cdr3_aa: CASSQGERGGTEQFF; cdr3_nt: TGTGCCAGCAGCCAAGGGGAGCGGGGGGGCACTGAGCAGTTCTTC
j_call: TRBJ2-7; d_call: TRBD2; v_call: TRBV10-3; clone_size: .; cdr3_aa: CASRGSGEDEQYF; cdr3_nt: TGTGCCTCACGCGGTAGCGGGGAGGACGAGCAGTACTTC
j_call: TRBJ2-1; d_call: TRBD2; v_call: TRBV7-3; clone_size: many; cdr3_aa: CASSVAGGPSFLEFF; cdr3_nt: TGTGCCAGCAGCGTAGCGGGGGGGCCATCCTTTCTGGAGTTCTTC
j_call: TRBJ2-7; d_call: .; v_call: TRBV5-1; clone_size: .; cdr3_aa: CASSHNSYEQYF; cdr3_nt: TGCGCCAGCAGCCACAACAGCTACGAGCAGTACTTC
j_call: TRBJ2-2; d_call: TRBD2; v_call: TRBV9; clone_size: few; cdr3_aa: CASSPRGDPNTGELFF; cdr3_nt: TGTGCCAGCAGCCCCCGGGGGGACCCAAACACCGGGGAGCTGTTTTTT
j_call: TRBJ2-3; d_call: TRBD2; v_call: TRBV7-2; clone_size: few; cdr3_aa: CASSPGLAGGSTQYF; cdr3_nt: TGTGCCAGCAGCCCCGGACTAGCGGGGGGGTCTACGCAGTATTTT
j_call: TRBJ2-3; d_call: .; v_call: TRBV11-2; clone_size: few; cdr3_aa: CASSLDGRGKDTQYF; cdr3_nt: TGTGCCAGCAGCTTAGATGGTAGGGGGAAAGATACGCAGTATTTT
j_call: TRBJ2-1; d_call: .; v_call: TRBV5-1; clone_size: many; cdr3_aa: CACRVGLGDNEQFF; cdr3_nt: TGCGCCTGTCGGGTAGGGCTCGGTGACAATGAGCAGTTCTTC
j_call: TRBJ1-1; d_call: .; v_call: TRBV5-1; clone_size: .; cdr3_aa: CASSLYGENTEAFF; cdr3_nt: TGCGCCAGCAGCTTGTATGGGGAGAACACTGAAGCTTTCTTT
j_call: TRBJ1-6; d_call: .; v_call: TRBV4-2; clone_size: .; cdr3_aa: CASSQVGLNSPLHF; cdr3_nt: TGTGCCAGCAGCCAAGTTGGGCTGAATTCACCCCTCCACTTT
j_call: TRBJ2-3; d_call: .; v_call: TRBV6-5; clone_size: few; cdr3_aa: CASSYSWATGTDTQYF; cdr3_nt: TGTGCCAGCAGTTACTCCTGGGCAACCGGCACAGATACGCAGTATTTT
j_call: TRBJ2-5; d_call: .; v_call: TRBV4-3; clone_size: .; cdr3_aa: CASSQVLTGGETQYF; cdr3_nt: TGCGCCAGCAGCCAAGTGCTGACCGGAGGAGAGACCCAGTACTTC